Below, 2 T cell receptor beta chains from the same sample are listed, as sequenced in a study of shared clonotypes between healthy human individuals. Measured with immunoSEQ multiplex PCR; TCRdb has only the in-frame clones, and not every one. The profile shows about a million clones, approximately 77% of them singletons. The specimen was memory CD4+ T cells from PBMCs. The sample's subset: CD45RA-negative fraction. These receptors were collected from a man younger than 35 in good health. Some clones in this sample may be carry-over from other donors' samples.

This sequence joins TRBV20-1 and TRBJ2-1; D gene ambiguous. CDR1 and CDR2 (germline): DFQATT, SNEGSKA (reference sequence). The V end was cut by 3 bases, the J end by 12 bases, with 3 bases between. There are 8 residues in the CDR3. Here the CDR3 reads CSASAQFF. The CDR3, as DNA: TGCAGTGCTAGTGCGCAGTTCTTC.

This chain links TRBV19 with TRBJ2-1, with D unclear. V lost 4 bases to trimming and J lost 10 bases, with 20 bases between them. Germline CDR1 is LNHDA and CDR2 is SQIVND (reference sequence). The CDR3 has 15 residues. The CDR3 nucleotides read TGTGCCAGTAGTACCAACGCTCCTAGGTTCGGCGAGCAGTTCTTC. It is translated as CASSTNAPRFGEQFF.